This T cell receptor beta chain comes out of a study of cytomegalovirus exposure and HLA in healthy donors. Donors consisted of healthy bone marrow donors. 13 Jbeta primers and 60 Vbeta primers were used for the PCR. Sequencing was performed with immunoSEQ multiplex PCR; in TCRdb, only in-frame clones are kept and a portion is missing. The sample has about 120,000 clones, 55% to 80% seen once. This CDR3 comprises 14 residues. CDR1 PRHDT and CDR2 FYEKMQ come from the germline V gene (reference sequence). The ends were cut back, 4 bases at V and 2 bases at J, with 8 bases in the middle. Findings of the study overall: It was only CMV serostatus that was available as immune exposure information.

With regard to this clone: No antigen is known for it.

This TCR derives from a woman in her thirties in good health and CMV-seronegative. The sequenced material came from PBMCs. V usage is TRBV13 and J usage is TRBJ2-2; D is unclear. Written as DNA, the CDR3 is TGTGCCAGCAGCTCCCTAGGCAACACCGGGGAGCTGTTTTTT. Its translation: CASSSLGNTGELFF.